This T cell receptor (beta chain) originates from a study of T-cell reconstitution after alpha-beta-depleted transplantation in children. V was clipped by 2 bases and J by 4 bases, with 11 bases between them. Per germline, CDR1 LGHNA and CDR2 YSLEER. The CDR3 sequence is 14 residues long. This clonotype has at least ten counts. Unique molecular identifiers were used in preparing the TCRbeta library. In TCRdb, the PCR reads were re-called with MiXCR into one record per CDR3 protein. The repertoire holds 240,000 or so distinct CDR3 sequences, with more than 10% as singletons. The J gene is TRBJ1-2, the V gene TRBV4-3; D is perhaps TRBD1 (5 bases). The specimen was PBMCs from the stem cell graft donor, collected from the stem cell graft. The clonotype originates from a human donor who donated a stem cell graft to a child with acute lymphoblastic leukemia. This chain's CDR3 is CASSQPGLSYGYTF. The CDR3 DNA reads as TGCGCCAGCAGCCAACCAGGGTTGAGCTATGGCTACACCTTC.